This TCR beta chain was profiled in a study of cytomegalovirus exposure and HLA in healthy donors. The PCR used 60 Vbeta and 13 Jbeta primers. Libraries were prepared by immunoSEQ multiplex PCR; TCRdb keeps only in-frame clonotypes and omits some of them. The sample contains about 200,000 clones, around 77% of which appear only once. Trimming pared 4 bases from V and 0 bases from J, leaving 16 bases between. Germline CDR1 is SEHNR and CDR2 is FQNEAQ (reference sequence). The CDR3 sequence is 18 residues long. The J gene is TRBJ2-6, the V gene TRBV7-9; perhaps TRBD1 as D (6 bases). The sample consisted of PBMCs. The source of this sequence is a woman aged 25 to 39 in good health and CMV-seronegative. CDR3 protein: CASSSRTDLSSGANVLTF. The CDR3 DNA follows: TGTGCCAGCAGCTCTCGGACAGACCTAAGCTCTGGGGCCAACGTCCTGACTTTC.